The present T cell receptor beta chain was sequenced within a study of blood T cells in healthy people across ages. This clonotype was seen only a few times. Antigen specificity is unknown. Per the germline V gene, CDR1 is DFQATT and CDR2 is SNEGSKA (reference sequence). V lost 5 bases and J 1 base, leaving 11 bases between the germline ends. The CDR3 sequence is 13 residues long. Combining a sample-barcoded 5' primer with a J-beta primer mix, a second PCR ran for roughly 7 to 12 cycles. Individual samples furnished no less than 2.5 million CDR3-containing paired-end reads apiece. MiXCR, applied by TCRdb to the 5' RACE reads, yields one record per CDR3 protein. Among fewer than 2,000,000 distinct CDR3 sequences listed, about 35% were seen once. Study findings and constraints: Researchers said unsorted PBMCs prevented a conclusive naive versus antigen-experienced comparison. In older individuals, TCR beta diversity per million T cells was lower, falling roughly linearly with age.

The source material was blood. The source of this sequence is a woman in her thirties in good health. This sequence joins TRBV20-1 and TRBJ1-2, with D unclear. The CDR3 nucleotides read TGCAGTGCTTCCCTCATTGGTAACTATGGCTACACCTTC. Translating it yields CSASLIGNYGYTF.